This T cell receptor beta chain appears in the sequencing data of a study of blood T cell repertoires in COVID-19. This clone was seen a few times. Original processing methods: Estimates of nucleated cell counts were drawn from the amplification of reference gene primers. The table came from immunoSEQ multiplex PCR; TCRdb's copy has only in-frame clones and leaves some out. V and J calls and clone size are those listed in that table; D and trimming were worked out from the DNA. This table has roughly 260,000 clones, around 82% appearing once. The sequenced sample was peripheral blood. The source of this sequence is an older woman with acute or convalescent COVID-19.

The DNA of the CDR3 is TGTGCCAGTAGTTGGGGACAGAGCAACGAGCAGTACTTC. Residues: CASSWGQSNEQYF. The chain employs TRBV19 and TRBJ2-7; 7 positions match TRBD1. The CDR3 runs 13 residues. With 5 bases clipped from V and 5 bases from J, the junction kept 6 bases outside the gene matches. The germline V gene has CDR1 LNHDA and CDR2 SQIVND (reference sequence).